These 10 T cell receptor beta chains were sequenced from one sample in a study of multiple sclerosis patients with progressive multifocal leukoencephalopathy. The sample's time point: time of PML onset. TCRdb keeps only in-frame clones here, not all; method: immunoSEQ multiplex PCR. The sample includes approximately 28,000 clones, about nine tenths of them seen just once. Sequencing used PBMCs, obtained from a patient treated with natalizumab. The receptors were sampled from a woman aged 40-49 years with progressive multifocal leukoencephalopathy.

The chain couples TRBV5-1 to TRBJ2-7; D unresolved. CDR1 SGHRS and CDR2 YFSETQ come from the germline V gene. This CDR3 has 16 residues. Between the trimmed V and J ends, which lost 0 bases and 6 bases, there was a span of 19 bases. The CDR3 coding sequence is TGCGCCAGCAGCTTGGAGATGGGGTACACTCTTCGCGAGCAGTACTTC. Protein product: CASSLEMGYTLREQYF.

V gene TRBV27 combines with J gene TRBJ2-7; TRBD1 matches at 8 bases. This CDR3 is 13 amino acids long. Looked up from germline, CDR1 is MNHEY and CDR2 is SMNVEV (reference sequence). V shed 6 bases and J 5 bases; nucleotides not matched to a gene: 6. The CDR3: CASSRTGIDEQYF. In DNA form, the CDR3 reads TGTGCCAGCAGCCGGACAGGGATAGACGAGCAGTACTTC.

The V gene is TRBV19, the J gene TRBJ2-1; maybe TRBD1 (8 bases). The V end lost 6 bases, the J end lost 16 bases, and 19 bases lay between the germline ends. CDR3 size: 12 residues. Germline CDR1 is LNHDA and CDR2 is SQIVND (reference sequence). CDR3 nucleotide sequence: TGTGCCAGTAGCGGGAGGACAGGGAGAATTTTCTTC. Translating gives CASSGRTGRIFF.

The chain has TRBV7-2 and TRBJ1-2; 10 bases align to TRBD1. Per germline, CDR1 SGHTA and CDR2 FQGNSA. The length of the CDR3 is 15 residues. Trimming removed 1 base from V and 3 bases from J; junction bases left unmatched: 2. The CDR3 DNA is TGTGCCAGCAGCTTAGGTGGGACAGGGGACTATGGCTACACCTTC. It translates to CASSLGGTGDYGYTF.

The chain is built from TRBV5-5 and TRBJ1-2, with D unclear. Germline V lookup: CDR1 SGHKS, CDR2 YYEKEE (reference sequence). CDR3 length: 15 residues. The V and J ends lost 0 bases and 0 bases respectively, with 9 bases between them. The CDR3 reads CASSLEGSSNYGYTF. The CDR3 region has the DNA TGTGCCAGCAGCTTGGAGGGCAGCTCTAACTATGGCTACACCTTC.

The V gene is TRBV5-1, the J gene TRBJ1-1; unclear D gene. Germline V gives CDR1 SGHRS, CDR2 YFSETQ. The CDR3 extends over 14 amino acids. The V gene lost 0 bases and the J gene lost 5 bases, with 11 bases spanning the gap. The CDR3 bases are TGCGCCAGCAGCTTGGGACCCCTTGAGACTGAAGCTTTCTTT. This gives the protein CASSLGPLETEAFF.

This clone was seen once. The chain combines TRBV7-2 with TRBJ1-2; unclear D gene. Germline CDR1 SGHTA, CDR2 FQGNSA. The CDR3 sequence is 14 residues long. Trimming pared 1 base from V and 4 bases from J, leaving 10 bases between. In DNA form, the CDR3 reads TGTGCCAGCAGCTTAGTGCAGGAGAGCTATGGCTACACCTTC. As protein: CASSLVQESYGYTF.

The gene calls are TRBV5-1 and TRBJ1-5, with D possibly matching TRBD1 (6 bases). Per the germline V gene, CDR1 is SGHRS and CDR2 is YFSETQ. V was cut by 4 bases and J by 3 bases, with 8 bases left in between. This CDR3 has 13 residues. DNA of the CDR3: TGCGCCAGCAGCCGGGACAACAATCAGCCCCAGCATTTT. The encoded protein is CASSRDNNQPQHF.

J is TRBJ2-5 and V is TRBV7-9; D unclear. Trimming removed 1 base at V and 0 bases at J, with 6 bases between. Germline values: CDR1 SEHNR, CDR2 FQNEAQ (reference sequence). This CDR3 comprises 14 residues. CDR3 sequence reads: CASSLGQHQETQYF. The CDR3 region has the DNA TGTGCCAGCAGCTTAGGGCAGCACCAAGAGACCCAGTACTTC.

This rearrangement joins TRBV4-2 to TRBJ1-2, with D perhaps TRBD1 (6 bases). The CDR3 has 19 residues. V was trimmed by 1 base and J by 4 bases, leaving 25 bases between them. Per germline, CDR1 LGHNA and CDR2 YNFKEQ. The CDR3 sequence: CASSQGLSGGKAALYGYTF. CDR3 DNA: TGTGCCAGCAGCCAAGGGCTTTCGGGGGGCAAAGCTGCCCTCTATGGCTACACCTTC.